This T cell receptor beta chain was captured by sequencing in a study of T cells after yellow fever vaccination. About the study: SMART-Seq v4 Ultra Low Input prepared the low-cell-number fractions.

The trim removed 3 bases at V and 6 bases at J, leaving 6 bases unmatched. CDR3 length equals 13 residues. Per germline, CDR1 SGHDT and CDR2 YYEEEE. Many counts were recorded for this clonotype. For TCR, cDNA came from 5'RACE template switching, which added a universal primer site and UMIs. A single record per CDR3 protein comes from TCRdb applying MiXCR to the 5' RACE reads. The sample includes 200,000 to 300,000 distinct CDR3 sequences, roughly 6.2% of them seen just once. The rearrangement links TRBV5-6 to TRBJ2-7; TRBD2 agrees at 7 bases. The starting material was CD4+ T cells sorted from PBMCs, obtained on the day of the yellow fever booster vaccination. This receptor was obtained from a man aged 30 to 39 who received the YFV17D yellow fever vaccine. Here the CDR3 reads CASSSTSVSEQYF. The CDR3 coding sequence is TGTGCCAGCAGCTCCACTAGCGTCTCCGAGCAGTACTTC.